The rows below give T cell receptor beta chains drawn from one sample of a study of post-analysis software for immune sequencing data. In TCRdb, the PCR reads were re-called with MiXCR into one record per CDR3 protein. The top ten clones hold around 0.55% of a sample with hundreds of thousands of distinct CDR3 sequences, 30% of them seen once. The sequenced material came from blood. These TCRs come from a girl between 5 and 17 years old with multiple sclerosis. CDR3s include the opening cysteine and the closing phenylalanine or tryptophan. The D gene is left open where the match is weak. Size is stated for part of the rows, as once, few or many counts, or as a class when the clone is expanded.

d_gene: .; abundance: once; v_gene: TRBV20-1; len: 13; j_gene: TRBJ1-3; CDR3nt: TGCAGTGCTAAAAAGGCAGGTGGAAACACCATATATTTT; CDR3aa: CSAKKAGGNTIYF
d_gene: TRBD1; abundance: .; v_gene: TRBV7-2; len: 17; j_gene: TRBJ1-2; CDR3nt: TGTGCCAGCAGCTTAGCGGGCAGGGGGCCCCCTAACTATGGCTACACCTTC; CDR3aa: CASSLAGRGPPNYGYTF
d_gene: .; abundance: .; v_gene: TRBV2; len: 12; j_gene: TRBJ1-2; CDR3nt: TGTGCCAGCAGTGCGGGGGGCTGGGGCTACACCTTC; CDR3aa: CASSAGGWGYTF
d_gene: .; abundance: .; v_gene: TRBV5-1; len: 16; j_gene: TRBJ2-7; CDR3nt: TGCGCCAGCAGCTTGGCCTGGGACGGAACCTCCTACGAGCAGTACTTC; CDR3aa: CASSLAWDGTSYEQYF
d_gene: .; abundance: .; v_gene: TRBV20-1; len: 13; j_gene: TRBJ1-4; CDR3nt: TGCAGTGCTGAGGGGGGGATTAATGAAAAACTGTTTTTT; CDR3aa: CSAEGGINEKLFF
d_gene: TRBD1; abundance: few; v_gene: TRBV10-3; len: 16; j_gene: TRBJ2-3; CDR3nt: TGTGCCATCACTAGAACCGGGACAGGGCGGTCAGATACGCAGTATTTT; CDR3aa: CAITRTGTGRSDTQYF
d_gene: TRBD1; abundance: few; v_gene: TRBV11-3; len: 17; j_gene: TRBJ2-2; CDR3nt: TGTGCCAGCAGCTTACCCAAGGACAGGGGCGGCACCGGGGAGCTGTTTTTT; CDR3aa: CASSLPKDRGGTGELFF
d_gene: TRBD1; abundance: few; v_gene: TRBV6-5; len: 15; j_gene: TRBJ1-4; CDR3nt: TGTGCCAGCAGTACCCGGGACAGGGTGAATGAAAAACTGTTTTTT; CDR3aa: CASSTRDRVNEKLFF
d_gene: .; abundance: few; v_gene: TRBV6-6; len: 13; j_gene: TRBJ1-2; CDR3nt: TGTGCCAGCAGTTACTGGGGAGGGGCTGGCTACACCTTC; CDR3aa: CASSYWGGAGYTF
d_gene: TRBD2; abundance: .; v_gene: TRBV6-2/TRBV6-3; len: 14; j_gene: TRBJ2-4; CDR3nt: TGTGCCAGCAGTACCGCGGGGGTTACGAACATTCAGTACTTC; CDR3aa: CASSTAGVTNIQYF
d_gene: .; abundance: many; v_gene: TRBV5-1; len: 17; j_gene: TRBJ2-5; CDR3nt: TGCGCCAGCAGCTTGGCCCGTCGGGGGCAGGGTGAGGAGACCCAGTACTTC; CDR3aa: CASSLARRGQGEETQYF
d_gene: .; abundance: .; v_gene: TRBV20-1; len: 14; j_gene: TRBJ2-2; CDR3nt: TGCAGTGCTAGAGAGCAGGAGAACACCGGGGAGCTGTTTTTT; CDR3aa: CSAREQENTGELFF
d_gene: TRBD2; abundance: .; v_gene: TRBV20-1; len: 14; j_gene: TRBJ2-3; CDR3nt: TGCAGTGGTTCTAGCGGGGGACCCACAGATACGCAGTATTTT; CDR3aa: CSGSSGGPTDTQYF
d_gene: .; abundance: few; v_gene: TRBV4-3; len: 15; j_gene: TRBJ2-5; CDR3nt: TGCGCCAGCAGCCAAGATTTGGGCAGGGGTGAGACCCAGTACTTC; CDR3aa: CASSQDLGRGETQYF
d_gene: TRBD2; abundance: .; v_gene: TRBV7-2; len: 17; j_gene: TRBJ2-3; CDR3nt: TGTGCCAGCAGCTTAGTTGGGAGCGGGAGCTACACAGATACGCAGTATTTT; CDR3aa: CASSLVGSGSYTDTQYF
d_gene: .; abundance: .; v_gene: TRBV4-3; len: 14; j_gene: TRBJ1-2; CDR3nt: TGCGCCAGCAGCCAAACTCAGGGTACGCGGGGCTACACCTTC; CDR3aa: CASSQTQGTRGYTF
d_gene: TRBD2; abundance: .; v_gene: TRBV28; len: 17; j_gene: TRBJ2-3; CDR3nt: TGTGCCAGCAGGGGAGGACTAGCGGGAGTCAGGGCAGATACGCAGTATTTT; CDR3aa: CASRGGLAGVRADTQYF
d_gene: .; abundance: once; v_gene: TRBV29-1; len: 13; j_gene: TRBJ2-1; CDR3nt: TGCAGCGTTTGGGGACAATCGACAGATGAGCAGTTCTTC; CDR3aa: CSVWGQSTDEQFF
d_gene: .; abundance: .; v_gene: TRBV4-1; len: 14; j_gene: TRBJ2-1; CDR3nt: TGCGCCAGCAGCCAAGTGGACAGAGACAATGAGCAGTTCTTC; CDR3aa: CASSQVDRDNEQFF
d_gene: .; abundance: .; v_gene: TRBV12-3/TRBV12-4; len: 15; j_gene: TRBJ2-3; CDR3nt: TGTGCCAGCAGTTTAGGGTTCGCCAGCACAGATACGCAGTATTTT; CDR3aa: CASSLGFASTDTQYF
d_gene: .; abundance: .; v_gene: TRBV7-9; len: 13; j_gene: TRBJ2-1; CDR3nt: TGTGCCAGCAGCTTAGACCCGGGGGATGAGCAGTTCTTC; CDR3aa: CASSLDPGDEQFF
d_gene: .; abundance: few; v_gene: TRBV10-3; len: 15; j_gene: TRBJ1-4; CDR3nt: TGTGCCATCAGTGAGGGGGCGCGCGGTAATGAAAAACTGTTTTTT; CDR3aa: CAISEGARGNEKLFF
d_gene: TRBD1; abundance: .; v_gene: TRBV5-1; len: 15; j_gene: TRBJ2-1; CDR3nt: TGCGCCAGCAGCTTGGGACCGACAGGGGACAATGAGCAGTTCTTC; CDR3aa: CASSLGPTGDNEQFF
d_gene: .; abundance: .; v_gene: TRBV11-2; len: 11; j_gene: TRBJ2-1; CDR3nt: TGTGCCAGCAGCTCGTCGGGGAAGCAGTTCTTC; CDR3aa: CASSSSGKQFF
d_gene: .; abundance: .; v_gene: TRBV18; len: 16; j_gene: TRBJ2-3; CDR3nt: TGTGCCAGCTCATCGAGACAGGGGACTAGCACAGGTACGCAGTATTTT; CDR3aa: CASSSRQGTSTGTQYF
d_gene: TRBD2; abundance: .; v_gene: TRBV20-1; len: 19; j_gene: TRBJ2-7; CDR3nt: TGCAGTGCTAGAGCGACAGGGGGCAGGGGACTAGCGGGGTCCTACGAGCAGTACTTC; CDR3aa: CSARATGGRGLAGSYEQYF
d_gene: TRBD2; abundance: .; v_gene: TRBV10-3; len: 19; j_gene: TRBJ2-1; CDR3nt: TGTGCCATCAGTGAGCCGACCGTCCCTAGCGGGAGCTCCTACAATGAGCAGTTCTTC; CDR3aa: CAISEPTVPSGSSYNEQFF
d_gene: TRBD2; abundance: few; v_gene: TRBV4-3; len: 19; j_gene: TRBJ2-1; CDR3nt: TGCGCCAGCAGCAGACCCGGGACTAGCGGGACGAACTCCTACAATGAGCAGTTCTTC; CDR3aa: CASSRPGTSGTNSYNEQFF
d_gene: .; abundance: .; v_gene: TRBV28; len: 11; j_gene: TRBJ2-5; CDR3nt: TGTGCCAGCAGTTCCCCCAAGACCCAGTACTTC; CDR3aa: CASSSPKTQYF
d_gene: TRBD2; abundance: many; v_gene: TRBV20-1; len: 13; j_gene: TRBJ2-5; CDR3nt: TGCAGTGCTAGGACTAGCGGCTGGGAGACCCAGTACTTC; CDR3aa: CSARTSGWETQYF
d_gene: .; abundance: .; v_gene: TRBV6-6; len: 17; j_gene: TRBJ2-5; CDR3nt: TGTGCCAGCAGTTCCCGTTTTGCAGGTGCAGAGGGGGAGACCCAGTACTTC; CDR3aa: CASSSRFAGAEGETQYF
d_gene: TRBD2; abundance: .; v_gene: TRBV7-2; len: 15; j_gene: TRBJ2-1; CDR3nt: TGTGCCAGCACCCCAACGGGACTAGCGGACAATGAGCGGTTCTTC; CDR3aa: CASTPTGLADNERFF